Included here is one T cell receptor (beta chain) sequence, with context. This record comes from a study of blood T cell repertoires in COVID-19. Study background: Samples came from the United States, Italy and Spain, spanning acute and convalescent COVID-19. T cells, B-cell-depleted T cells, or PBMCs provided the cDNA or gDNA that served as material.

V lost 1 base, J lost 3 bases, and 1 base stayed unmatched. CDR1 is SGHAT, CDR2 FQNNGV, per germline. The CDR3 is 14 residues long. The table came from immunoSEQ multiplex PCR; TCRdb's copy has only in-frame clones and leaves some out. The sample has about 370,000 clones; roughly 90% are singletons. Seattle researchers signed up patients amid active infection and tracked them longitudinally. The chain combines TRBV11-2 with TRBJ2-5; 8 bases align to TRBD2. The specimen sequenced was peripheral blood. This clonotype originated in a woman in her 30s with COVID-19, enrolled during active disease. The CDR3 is CASSLGGGKETQYF. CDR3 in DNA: TGTGCCAGCAGCTTAGGCGGGGGGAAAGAGACCCAGTACTTC.